This T cell receptor (beta chain) was found in a study of cytomegalovirus exposure and HLA in healthy donors (dated by TCRdb to about 2017). Regarding the study in general: An earlier analysis of several hundred of the donors reported 276 Gb of sequence data and some 120 million unique TCR beta sequences from about 179 million T cells. All discovery cohort repertoires had been generated using a single sequencing platform. To decide whether each TCR beta V gene segment behaved as functional or pseudogenic, an earlier analysis of some 600 of the donors relied on high-throughput TCR beta sequencing. To predict cytomegalovirus infection status, the study combined high-throughput TCR immunosequencing, statistical association of individual TCRs with disease status, and machine learning. Among 300 to 500 genotyped donors of the cohort, an average of about 220,000 unique TCR beta nucleotide sequences was sequenced per donor, of which roughly 17% were non-productive. HLA typing covered class I and class II loci at four-digit resolution. Genome-wide SNP genotypes for about 60% of the roughly 700 donors were used in a later genetic analysis, which treated that subset as a discovery cohort. The study profiled the T cell repertoires of approximately 700 subjects by immunosequencing and related them to cytomegalovirus serostatus. Typing coverage differed by locus: A, B, C, DRB1 and DQB1 were typed in roughly 629-630 donors, DQA1 in 500 to 550, DPA1 in around 610, and DPB1 in 400 to 480. The aim of the study was to test whether cataloging public T cell receptors could identify signatures of past pathogen exposure. A later analysis re-analyzed previously published TCR beta repertoires from 500 to 700 donors and added high-resolution HLA genotyping to study TCR occurrence patterns. Besides the first cohort of around 700 subjects, a separate validation cohort made up of over 95 different subjects was used. Donor age, sex, ethnicity and CMV serostatus were compiled together with the repertoire data. Because of strong linkage in the cohort, 4 to 6 DR-DQ haplotypes were treated as single units for association and clustering. Among the roughly 430 genotyped donors, around 81% belonged to the genetic ancestry cluster associated with self-reported Caucasian donors. Rather than using new phenotypic data, the later analysis identified candidate immune exposures from TCR beta sequences and from how often those sequences occurred across donors. An early release covering over 500 HLA-typed donors comprised around 300 gigabases of sequencing data and about 90 million unique TCR sequences.

What the study reported, not specific to this receptor: In a later genetic analysis, a missense DCLRE1C variant was associated with V-gene and J-gene trimming of TCR beta chains, and the association was replicated in an independent cohort. An earlier analysis of approximately 500 of the donors showed that most TCR beta V segments appeared in productive rearrangements either about 90% or about 30% of the time, which broadly matched IMGT annotations. A total of about 180 TCR beta chains were listed by the study as associated with cytomegalovirus. Some IMGT-functional V segments, including TRBV6-2 and TRBV6-3, could not be distinguished by the 87-base-pair reads and were therefore excluded. Immune exposure information for the cohort was limited to CMV serostatus. Because some donors lacked HLA typing at each locus, the association tests relied only on the typed subset. In a later analysis, the rate of TCR association differed among HLA loci, with DRB1 alleles having the most associated TCRs and HLA-C alleles having the fewest. At a false discovery rate of 0.05, a later analysis linked some 17,000 TCR beta sequences to specific HLA alleles. A later analysis found that most CMV-associated TCR beta chains appeared HLA-restricted, with HLA associations seemingly driven largely by CMV exposure. The authors suggested that the approach could potentially be generalized to other disease states and immunological phenotypes. Seventeen rarely observed V segments, including chromosome 9 orphons, were excluded from the earlier analysis of about 610 of the donors because counts were too low. Sequencing depth was assumed to be roughly uniform across donors in the presence/absence analyses, though that assumption may not hold. In a later analysis, HLA-associated TCR beta chains showed more clonal expansion and lower generation probabilities than non-associated chains that were equally common. While some public TCRs were present in many individuals, most TCR sequences turned up only very rarely across donors. This cohort had only TCR beta chains sequenced, and the lack of alpha or paired-chain data limited which features could be detected. A further reported finding was that TCR beta sequences accurately predicted the HLA-A and HLA-B alleles for most subjects in the first cohort. When HLA alleles, especially DR and DQ, strongly co-occurred, TCR associations were difficult to assign to individual alleles. The sequencing pipeline was judged likely to have produced a cluster of highly shared sequence variants as a technical artifact. Several of the top co-occurrence clusters appeared to be linked to parvovirus B19, influenza, CMV and Epstein-Barr virus, according to a later analysis. The classifier was reported to diagnose cytomegalovirus status with high specificity and sensitivity in both the original cohort and the validation cohort. In a later genetic analysis, fewer N-insertions in productive TCRs were reported among donors in an Asian-associated ancestry cluster than the roughly 700-donor mean. In vitro tests confirmed that three of the cytomegalovirus-associated TCR beta chains recognize cytomegalovirus antigens. Correlated functional status among segregating V segments might reflect linkage disequilibrium, but an unknown experimental factor could not be ruled out.

The library was made by the immunoSEQ multiplex PCR assay. The multiplex PCR relied on a mix of 60 forward primers for TCR Vbeta segments and 13 reverse primers for TCR Jbeta segments. The CDR3 region of rearranged TCR beta genes was amplified from genomic DNA with a multiplex PCR assay. The Illumina HiSeq System was used to sequence the amplified TCR beta libraries as 87-base-pair reads. Per the source publication's procedure: In a later analysis, tens of millions of unique TCR beta chains were counted across the 690 or so repertoires, and approximately 11 million of these chains were shared by at least two donors. To remove PCR and sequencing errors, raw reads were error-corrected and collapsed into unique sequences using a nearest-neighbor algorithm that merged closely related sequences. Alignment of CDR3 sequences to IMGT reference sequences was used to assign V, D and J gene segments. For a sequence to be retained, a match of at least six nucleotides to both a V gene segment and a J gene segment was required. Rearrangements were classified as productive when the CDR3 lacked stop codons and remained in frame with V and J, and all other rearrangements were classified as non-productive. CDR3 was defined by IMGT convention, running from the second conserved V-encoded cysteine to the conserved J-encoded phenylalanine. In an earlier analysis of roughly 610 of the donors, sequences lacking an unambiguous match to a single V gene segment were excluded. An earlier analysis of 500 to 600 of the donors classified V segments as functional when productive rearrangements were above 56.7% and as segregating when the standard deviation between donors was above 5%. A statistical classification framework was developed to diagnose cytomegalovirus status using the catalog of TCR beta chain sequences. V and J gene assignment, in a later analysis, came from comparing TCR nucleotide sequences with IMGT/GENE-DB human TR gene sequences. Using the TCRdist pipeline, a later analysis assigned CDR3 sequences along with most-parsimonious VDJ recombination scenarios. In a later analysis, each TCR beta chain was defined by its CDR3 amino acid sequence together with its V-gene family, and reads without a unique V-gene family were excluded. As a way to deal with suspected cross-contamination and a sequencing artifact, a later analysis dropped 592 nucleotide sequences that were highly shared and had low generation probability. In a later analysis, a clonal expansion index was calculated for each public chain from normalized within-repertoire ranks of inferred template counts. Generation probabilities in a later analysis came from a VDJ recombination model fitted to out-of-frame rearrangements, and those results were checked against IGoR. In a later analysis, TCR-TCR, TCR-HLA and TCR-CMV co-occurrence was scored with hypergeometric tests, and a repertoire-size bias correction was applied to TCR pairs. A later analysis estimated false discovery rates by permuting HLA or CMV assignments 20 times. A later analysis grouped co-occurring TCRs with DBSCAN, adding TCRdist sequence similarity when clustering within HLA-allele-positive subsets. Repertoires with fewer than 30,000 or more than 120,000 public chains, plus five repertoires with anomalous nucleotide sharing, were excluded from co-occurrence clustering. TCRdb took this table from immuneACCESS and kept in-frame rearrangements with V and J called. Such tables lack part of the clones; where checked against another copy, unresolved V genes explain under half of the gap, and the rest is unexplained. That table supplies the V and J calls and clone size; D and trimming were determined from the DNA. The sample table shows 100,000 to 150,000 clones, and more than 70% are seen once. The ten largest clones represent over 0.9% of the sample.

In total, roughly 670 healthy bone marrow donors made up the cohort. At the time of sampling, all cohort members were nominally healthy, though unrecorded immune exposures were likely present. CMV serostatus was positive for roughly 290 and negative for about half of the roughly 670 cohort members, and was not recorded for this donor. A peripheral blood sample was provided by each donor, and peripheral blood mononuclear cells were used for TCR beta sequencing. The Qiagen DNeasy Blood Extraction Kit was used to extract genomic DNA from the blood cell samples. Comments on this clone: Its binding antigen is unknown. Per-nucleotide qualities are absent, and no much larger clonotype sits a single base away.

The germline V gene provides CDR1 SQVTM and CDR2 ANQGSEA. Measured from the cysteine to the phenylalanine, the CDR3 is 20 residues long. CDR3 DNA only is kept here, 60 bases in frame from base 1. Trimming accounts for 4 bases at V and 1 base at J, while the number of junction bases matched to no gene is 19. The rearranged segments are TRBV29-1 and TRBJ2-1; 10 nucleotides in the junction match TRBD2. The sequenced sample consisted of PBMCs. This receptor was taken from a human donor in good health. The CDR3 reads as follows: CSVGPVISGGPMRSYNEQFF. The DNA sequence is given as TGCAGCGTTGGTCCCGTCATTAGCGGGGGGCCCATGCGGTCCTACAATGAGCAGTTCTTC.